This TCR beta chain comes out of a study of T cell responses to AZD1222 COVID-19 vaccine (dated by TCRdb to 2020 to 2022). About the study as a whole: A total of 230 to 250 trial participants underwent TCR sequencing, of whom 207 had received two doses of AZD1222 and about 25 had received two doses of the MenACWY control vaccine. Enrollment into the trials was organized by age into subgroups of 18-55, 56-69 and 70-plus years, and those subgroups contained around 150, 28 and 57 TCR-sequenced participants, respectively. Broad study findings and their caveats: The 56-69-year group was small, and its depth increase did not reach significance, likely because of low power. No day 14 peak-response samples were available, so repertoires were characterized only after the peak T cell response. Reportedly, close to half of the unique spike-specific TCRs recognized epitopes lying outside the regions that are mutated in the B.1.351 and B.1.1.7 variants. Only five or six AZD1222 recipients were SARS-CoV-2 seropositive at baseline, limiting conclusions about previously exposed vaccinees. Spike-specific TCR breadth and depth rose significantly after two AZD1222 doses compared with day 0 and with MenACWY recipients. The whole spike protein was spanned by vaccine-associated CD4 TCRs, and dominant responses were seen in regions 160-218 and 743-854. Most participants were white British and females outnumbered males, and the authors suggested that clonal diversity may have been underestimated.

Sample time point, as interpreted from the label and publication: about 28 days (+/-7) after the second vaccine dose. Because spike-specific TCR depth and breadth did not differ between the two schedules, AZD1222 recipients who got a second dose at roughly 4 weeks were pooled with those who got a second dose at roughly 12 weeks. Vaccinee samples were obtained from the UK trials COV001 and COV002, which included a single-blind randomized controlled phase 2/3 trial of AZD1222 (ChAdOx1 nCoV-19) in healthy adults. For TCRbeta chain sequencing, PBMC samples from trial participants were taken at day 0 and at day 28 after the second dose. A few counts support this clone. The antigen this receptor binds is unknown. It has no much larger one-base neighbor in the sample; base qualities were not kept. The CDR3 measures 13 amino acids from cysteine to phenylalanine. The retained sequence is limited to the CDR3, 39 bases, with the frame set at the first base. From a lookup of the germline V gene, CDR1 and CDR2 are MNHEY and SVGAGI. Trimming leaves V shorter by 5 bases and J shorter by 4 bases, with the junction holding 0 bases beyond the gene matches.

The CDR3 regions of human TCRbeta chains were subjected to immunosequencing. On the study's bioinformatics: TCRs in the repertoires were matched against a reference library of SARS-CoV-2-specific TCRs that had been generated with the MIRA antigen-specificity platform. Breadth meant the fraction of unique TCRs that were SARS-CoV-2-associated, whereas depth meant the fraction of total T cells that were SARS-CoV-2-associated. Using the MIRA data, each spike-specific TCR was mapped to the spike region that the TCR reacts to and placed in a CD4 or CD8 class. Log10-transformed breadth and depth values were compared by one-way ANOVA with Sidak's multiple comparisons tests. TCRdb took over this immuneACCESS table, retaining in-frame rearrangements with V and J assigned. Such tables are incomplete; in checked studies, under half of the missing clones stem from an unresolved V gene, and the remainder is unexplained. V, J and clone size are taken as reported in that table, and D and trimming were inferred from the DNA itself. This sample holds around 99,000 clones; about 85% were observed only once. The ten largest clones represent about 5% of the sample.

The receptor comes from an adult who received the AZD1222 COVID-19 vaccine. Sequences were derived from peripheral blood, sampled 28 days after the second AZD1222 dose. The chain joins TRBV6-5 to TRBJ2-5, and TRBD2 aligns with 11 junction nucleotides. For the CDR3, the sequence is CASSTSGGETQYF. The nucleotides are TGTGCCAGCAGTACTAGCGGGGGAGAGACCCAGTACTTC.